This TCR beta chain was sequenced during a study of CD8+CD57+ T cells in acquired aplastic anemia. Whole-study context: Sorted CD4+ and CD8+ cells gave an average of approximately 3.4 ug of DNA.

From germline, CDR1 is LNHDA and CDR2 SQIVND (reference sequence). The V end lost 2 bases, the J end lost 7 bases, and 14 bases lay between the germline ends. The length of the CDR3 is 14 residues. This clonotype was seen many times. The TCR beta profiling, which covered VDJ combination and CDR3 sequence, was carried out using genomic DNA as the template. MiXCR, applied by TCRdb to the reads, yields one record per CDR3 protein. The sample yields 350,000 to 450,000 distinct CDR3 sequences, roughly 64% seen once. Sample: sorted CD4+, CD8+, or CD8+CD57+ T cells (not recorded which) from PBMCs. The chain has TRBV19 and TRBJ1-2; D gene uncertain. The TCR originated in a human donor in good health, serving as a control. CDR3 nucleotide sequence: TGTGCCAGTAGTATACGCCCCGATGGCGTTGGCTACACCTTC. Translating gives CASSIRPDGVGYTF.